Ten or more counts support the clone carrying this T cell receptor (beta chain). Its antigen remains unidentified. This sample is part of a study of CD8+CD57+ T cells in acquired aplastic anemia. About the research overall: Isolated CD4+ and CD8+ cells, once sorted, yielded DNA averaging roughly 3.4 ug. Whole-study findings and limits: Sharing between patients and controls was observed for around 30 CD8+ CDR3 sequences.

Both TCR beta VDJ combination and CDR3 sequence profiling were carried out. Genomic DNA was the template for this profiling. TCRdb reprocessed the reads with MiXCR, giving one entry per CDR3 protein. The sample holds about 190,000 distinct CDR3 sequences, around 50% seen once. The CDR3 is 15 amino acids. V was trimmed by 0 bases and J by 5 bases, leaving 15 bases between them. Looked up from germline, CDR1 is SGDLS and CDR2 is YYNGEE. The chain joins TRBV9 to TRBJ2-7, with D tentatively TRBD2 (7 bases). Sequencing used sorted CD4+, CD8+, or CD8+CD57+ T cells (not recorded which) from PBMCs. The sequence was obtained from a human donor in good health, serving as a control. The CDR3 DNA follows: TGTGCCAGCAGCGTAGTTCCTGAGGGGGGGGACGAGCAGTACTTC. Its protein is CASSVVPEGGDEQYF.